The 9 T cell receptor beta chains in this list originate from one sample, sequenced in a study of monozygotic twins with inflammatory bowel disease. Following a re-call of the 5' RACE reads, TCRdb has one entry per CDR3 protein and lacks DNA. The sample includes 400,000 to 500,000 distinct CDR3 sequences. Source material: blood. Every receptor here comes from a human donor with ulcerative colitis or Crohn's disease, or a healthy co-twin of an affected twin (not recorded which).

The genes are TRBV7-9 and TRBJ2-1. Germline CDR1 reads SEHNR; CDR2 reads FQNEAQ (reference sequence). The CDR3 sequence is 15 residues long. The CDR3: CASSLDTLRNNEQFF.

The chain is built from TRBV28 and TRBJ2-2; TCRdb's D call, TRBD1, is unchecked because there is no DNA. Germline loops: CDR1 MDHEN, CDR2 SYDVKM. The CDR3 spans 16 residues. The CDR3 sequence: CASRPTTGPYTGELFF.

The rearrangement links TRBV20-1 to TRBJ1-2; TCRdb's D call, TRBD1, is unchecked because there is no DNA. Germline V CDR1 and CDR2: DFQATT, SNEGSKA (reference sequence). This CDR3 spans 13 amino acids. The CDR3 spells CSAETGPYYGYTF.

The chain has TRBV20-1 and TRBJ1-5; without DNA, the TCRdb call of TRBD1 cannot be checked. This CDR3 contains 15 residues. Germline V gene lookup returns CDR1 DFQATT and CDR2 SNEGSKA (reference sequence). The CDR3 sequence is CSARPGQGWNQPQHF.

This chain's CDR3 is CAWSHGTGVSYEQYF. The chain recombines TRBV30 with TRBJ2-7; TCRdb selects TRBD1, and the lack of DNA leaves this call unchecked. In germline, CDR1 is GTSNPN, CDR2 SVGIG (reference sequence). The CDR3 contains 15 residues.

The chain is built from TRBV7-9 and TRBJ2-2. The CDR3 extends over 14 amino acids. Germline V gene lookup returns CDR1 SEHNR and CDR2 FQNEAQ (reference sequence). The CDR3 sequence is CASSLARDTGELFF.

The V call is TRBV30, the J call TRBJ2-7. This CDR3 comprises 12 residues. CDR1 is GTSNPN, CDR2 SVGIG, per germline (reference sequence). The CDR3 here is CAWMSATYEQYF.

The V call is TRBV27, the J call TRBJ2-3; the D gene TCRdb calls, TRBD1, cannot be checked with no DNA. The CDR3 is 15 residues long. The germline gives CDR1 MNHEY, CDR2 SMNVEV (reference sequence). CDR3 residues: CASSLSGGALDTQYF.

The rearrangement uses TRBV7-8 and TRBJ1-1; TCRdb indicates TRBD1, and absent DNA this call remains unverified. This CDR3 comprises 15 residues. Looked up from germline, CDR1 is SGHVS and CDR2 is FQNEAQ. The chain's CDR3 is CASSLAPGDNTEAFF.